Detailed here is one T cell receptor beta chain. This sample was included in a study of cytomegalovirus exposure and HLA in healthy donors. Per germline, CDR1 ENHRY and CDR2 SYGVKD. The J segment lost 0 bases and the V segment lost 5 bases, leaving 3 bases of the junction unmatched. This CDR3 has 14 residues. Primers: 60 Vbeta forward and 13 Jbeta reverse. The method was immunoSEQ multiplex PCR; TCRdb's version includes in-frame clones alone and lacks a portion of them. The table lists about 140,000 clones, with over 2% in the top ten. The receptor comes from a woman aged 18-29 years in good health and CMV-seronegative. This sequence joins TRBV10-3 and TRBJ2-7; TRBD2 agrees at 8 bases. Sequenced: PBMCs. CDR3 DNA sequence: TGTGCCATCAGTCCTAGCGGGTACTCCTACGAGCAGTACTTC. Translated: CAISPSGYSYEQYF.